This T cell receptor beta chain was identified in a study of T cells in Graves' hyperthyroidism and ophthalmopathy. Whole-study results and caveats: Prediction of ophthalmopathy progression came a median about 6 months pre-onset. Also found in blood were most expanded thyroid clonotypes above 0.001.

The sample holds a few counts of this clonotype. Its specificity is unknown. TCR beta CDR3 regions were amplified from RNA. First-round RT-PCR targeting the TCR CDR3 was performed with the HTBI primer set. TCRdb recomputed calls from the multiplex PCR reads with MiXCR, one row per CDR3 protein. The repertoire holds some 490,000 distinct CDR3 sequences, with about 22% as singletons. The CDR3 runs 11 residues. The V end was cut by 6 bases, the J end by 7 bases, with 7 bases between. Germline V lookup: CDR1 SGHVS, CDR2 FQNEAQ. This TCR derives from a woman aged 70-85 years with Graves' ophthalmopathy. V usage is TRBV7-8 and J usage is TRBJ2-1; TRBD1 might be the D (6 bases). What was sequenced was blood. CDR3 protein: CASRQGNEQFF. DNA for the CDR3: TGTGCCAGCAGGCAGGGGAATGAGCAGTTCTTC.